This TCR beta chain was sequenced in a study of CD8+ T cells in alopecia areata. CDR3 size: 13 residues. V was pared by 2 bases and J by 6 bases, with 8 bases between. Germline V CDR1 and CDR2: KGHSH, LQKENI. The treatment is: oral pan-JAK inhibitor, 5-10 mg twice daily. Reverse transcription of extracted RNA yielded cDNA, which provided the sequencing template. Sequencing used immunoSEQ multiplex PCR; TCRdb keeps in-frame clones, though not all of them. The top ten clones hold 0.48% of a sample with a few hundred thousand clones, 35% to 40% of them seen once. The sequencing here drew on CD4+ T cells sorted from blood, taken between weeks 30 and 35, from a patient treated with tofacitinib. The chain uses TRBV18 and TRBJ1-5, with no clear D. The TCR originated in a human donor with alopecia areata. The DNA of the CDR3 is TGTGCCAGCTCACCAGGATCGGGTCAGCCCCAGCATTTT. Protein: CASSPGSGQPQHF.